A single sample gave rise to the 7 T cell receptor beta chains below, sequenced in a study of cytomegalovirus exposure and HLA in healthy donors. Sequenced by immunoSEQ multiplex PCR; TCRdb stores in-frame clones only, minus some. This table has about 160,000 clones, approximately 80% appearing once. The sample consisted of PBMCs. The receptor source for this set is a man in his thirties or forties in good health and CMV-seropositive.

This chain's CDR3 is CASSQRRGNYGYTF. The CDR3 region has the DNA TGCGCCAGCAGCCAGAGGCGGGGTAACTATGGCTACACCTTC. This chain joins TRBV4-3 and TRBJ1-2; D remains unclear. V gave up 3 bases and J gave up 1 base, with 9 bases separating them. The germline V gene encodes CDR1 LGHNA and CDR2 YSLEER. This CDR3 region has 14 residues.

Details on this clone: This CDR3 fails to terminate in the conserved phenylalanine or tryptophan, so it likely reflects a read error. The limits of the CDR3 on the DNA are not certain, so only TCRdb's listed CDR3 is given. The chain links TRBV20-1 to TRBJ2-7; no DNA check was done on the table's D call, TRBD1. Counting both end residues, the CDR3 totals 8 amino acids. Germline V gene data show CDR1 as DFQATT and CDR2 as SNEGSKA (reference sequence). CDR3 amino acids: CSARDAGR.

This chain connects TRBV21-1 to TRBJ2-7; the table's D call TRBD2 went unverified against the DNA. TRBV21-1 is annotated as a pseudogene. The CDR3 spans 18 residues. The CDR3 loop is CASSNGSATGTSSYEQYF. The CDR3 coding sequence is TGTGCCAGCAGCAATGGATCAGCTACCGGGACTAGCTCCTACGAGCAGTACTTC.

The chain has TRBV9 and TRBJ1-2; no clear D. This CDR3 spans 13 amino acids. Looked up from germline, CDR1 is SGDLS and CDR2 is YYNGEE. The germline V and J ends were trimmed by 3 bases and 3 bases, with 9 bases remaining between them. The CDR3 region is CASSESPYYGYTF. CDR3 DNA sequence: TGTGCCAGCAGCGAAAGCCCATACTATGGCTACACCTTC.

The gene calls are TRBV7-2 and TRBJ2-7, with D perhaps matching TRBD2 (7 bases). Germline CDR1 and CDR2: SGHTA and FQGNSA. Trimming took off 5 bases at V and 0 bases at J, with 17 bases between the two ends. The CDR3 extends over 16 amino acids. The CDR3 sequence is CASSPSGQITSYEQYF. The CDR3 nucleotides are TGTGCCAGCAGCCCTAGCGGACAGATTACCTCCTACGAGCAGTACTTC. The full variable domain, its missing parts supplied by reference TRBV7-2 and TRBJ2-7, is GAGVSQSPSNKVTEKGKDVELRCDPISGHTALYWYRQSLGQGLEFLIYFQGNSAPDKSGLPSDRFSAERTGGSVSTLTIQRTQQEDSAVYLCASSPSGQITSYEQYFGPGTRLTVT.

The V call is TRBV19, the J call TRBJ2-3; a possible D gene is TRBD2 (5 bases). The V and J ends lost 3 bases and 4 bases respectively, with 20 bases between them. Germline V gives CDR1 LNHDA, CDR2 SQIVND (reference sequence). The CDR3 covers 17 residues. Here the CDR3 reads CASSIQHRTSAADTQYF. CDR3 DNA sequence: TGTGCCAGTAGTATCCAACATCGGACTTCGGCGGCAGATACGCAGTATTTT. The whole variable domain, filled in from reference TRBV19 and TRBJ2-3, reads DGGITQSPKYLFRKEGQNVTLSCEQNLNHDAMYWYRQDPGQGLRLIYYSQIVNDFQKGDIAEGYSVSREKKESFPLTVTSAQKNPTAFYLCASSIQHRTSAADTQYFGPGTRLTVL.

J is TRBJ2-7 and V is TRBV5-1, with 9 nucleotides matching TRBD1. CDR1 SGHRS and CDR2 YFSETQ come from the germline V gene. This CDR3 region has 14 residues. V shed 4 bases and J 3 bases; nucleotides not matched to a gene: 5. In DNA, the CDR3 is TGCGCCAGCAGCACCCGGGACAGGGACTACGAGCAGTACTTC. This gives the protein CASSTRDRDYEQYF.